Sequencing of this T cell receptor beta chain was carried out in a study of cytomegalovirus exposure and HLA in healthy donors. Findings of the study overall: According to a later analysis, TCR clusters from the first cohort tended to co-occur in the roughly 110 validation repertoires. The study recorded about 150 TCR beta chains that were cytomegalovirus-associated.

CDR3 length equals 13 residues. Germline CDR1 and CDR2: SGHRS and YFSETQ. V lost 4 bases to trimming and J lost 5 bases, with 10 bases between them. Clones were sequenced by immunoSEQ multiplex PCR, and TCRdb holds only the in-frame ones, with some missing. This sample yields about 200,000 clones, of which 86% are seen a single time; roughly 1.5% belongs to the top ten. On this clone: The antigen is not known.

The donors formed part of the approximately 130-subject validation cohort, distinct from the roughly 600-subject first cohort. J is TRBJ1-3 and V is TRBV5-1; D uncertain. The TCR comes from a woman aged 18-35 years in good health and CMV-seronegative. The sequenced sample was PBMCs. The CDR3: CASSGPSRNTIYF. In nucleotides, the CDR3 is TGCGCCAGCAGCGGTCCTAGCCGAAACACCATATATTTT.